The source of this TCR beta chain is a study of T cells in Graves' hyperthyroidism and ophthalmopathy. This clonotype was recorded a few times. The CDR3 regions of TCR beta were amplified from RNA transcripts. The TCR CDR3 first-round RT-PCR relied on the HTBI primer set. TCRdb reanalysed the multiplex PCR reads using MiXCR and keeps one entry per CDR3 protein. The sample has more than 450,000 distinct CDR3 sequences, just under 20% seen once. This sequence originates from a middle-aged man with Graves' ophthalmopathy. The sequenced material came from blood.

The CDR3: CAWAPEGPRVDYGYTF. In DNA, the CDR3 is TGTGCCTGGGCCCCCGAGGGCCCCCGCGTGGACTATGGCTACACCTTC. The chain is built from TRBV30 and TRBJ1-2; D remains ambiguous. The length of the CDR3 is 16 residues. V lost 5 bases to trimming and J lost 3 bases, with 22 bases between them. Germline V gives CDR1 GTSNPN, CDR2 SVGIG (reference sequence).